Detailed here is one T cell receptor (beta chain). These data are taken from a study of T cell changes during pregnancy in multiple sclerosis. Produced via immunoSEQ multiplex PCR; TCRdb's table is partial and in-frame only. The sample holds 85,000 to 120,000 clones, 91% seen once. CDR3 length: 17 amino acids. Germline V gene sequence: CDR1 SGHTA, CDR2 FQGNSA. V trimming: 0 bases; J trimming: 2 bases; junction bases outside the gene matches: 8. The sequence was obtained from a female donor with multiple sclerosis, enrolled in a pregnancy study. The gene calls are TRBV7-2 and TRBJ2-3; the match to TRBD2 covers 7 bases. Source: peripheral blood, taken before pregnancy. The CDR3 spells CASSLALWEGNTDTQYF. The CDR3 DNA reads TGTGCCAGCAGCTTAGCGCTGTGGGAGGGCAACACAGATACGCAGTATTTT.